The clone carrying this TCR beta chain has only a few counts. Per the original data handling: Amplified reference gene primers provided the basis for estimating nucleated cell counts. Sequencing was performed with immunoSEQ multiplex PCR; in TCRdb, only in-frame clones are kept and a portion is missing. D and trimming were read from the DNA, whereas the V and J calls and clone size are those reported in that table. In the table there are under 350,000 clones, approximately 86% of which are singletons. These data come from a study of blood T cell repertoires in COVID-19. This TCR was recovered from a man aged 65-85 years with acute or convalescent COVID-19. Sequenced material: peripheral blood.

CDR3 protein: CASSQDTGVYYEQYF. DNA of the CDR3: TGCGCCAGCAGCCAAGATACAGGGGTGTACTACGAGCAGTACTTC. The rearrangement uses TRBV4-1 and TRBJ2-7; 7 nucleotides agree with TRBD1. The CDR3 covers 15 residues. The V gene's germline CDR1 is MGHRA and CDR2 YSYEKL. With V trimmed by 0 bases and J by 3 bases, 5 bases remained unmatched.